This T cell receptor beta chain was sequenced during a study of blood T cell repertoires in COVID-19. The table came from immunoSEQ multiplex PCR; TCRdb's copy has only in-frame clones and leaves some out. The sample shows fewer than 150,000 clones, around 83% of them seen only once. This CDR3 has 16 residues. Germline V gene data show CDR1 as MNHEY and CDR2 as SVGAGI. V shed 2 bases and J shed 0 bases, with 11 bases lying between them. Seattle's cohort entered during active infection and was followed longitudinally. The rearrangement uses TRBV6-5 and TRBJ2-1, with a tentative D call TRBD2 (5 bases). The sequencing sample was made of peripheral blood. The sequence came from a woman in her sixties with COVID-19, enrolled during active disease. The CDR3, as DNA: TGTGCCAGCAGTTACGAGGGCCCAAGCTCCTACAATGAGCAGTTCTTC. Its protein product is CASSYEGPSSYNEQFF.